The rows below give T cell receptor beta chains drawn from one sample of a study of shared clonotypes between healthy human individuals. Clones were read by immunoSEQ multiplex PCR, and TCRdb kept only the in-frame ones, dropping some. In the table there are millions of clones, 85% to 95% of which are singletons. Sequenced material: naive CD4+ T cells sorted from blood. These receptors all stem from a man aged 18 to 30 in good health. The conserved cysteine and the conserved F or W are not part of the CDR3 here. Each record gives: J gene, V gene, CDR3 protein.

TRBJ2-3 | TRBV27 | ASSPSSKTDTQY
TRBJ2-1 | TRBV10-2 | ASSESLGTFYNEQF
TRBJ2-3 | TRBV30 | AWSERDTQY
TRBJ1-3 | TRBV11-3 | ASSLAWGNTIY
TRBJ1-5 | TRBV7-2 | ASSRDSSNQPQH
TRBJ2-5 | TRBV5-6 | ASILQGKNQETQY
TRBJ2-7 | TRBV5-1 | ASSLRGEVSYEQY
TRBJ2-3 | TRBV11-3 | ASSLGTSDTPDTQY
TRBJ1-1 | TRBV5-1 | ASSLSSMNTEAF
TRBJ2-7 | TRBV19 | ASSIFTSGNYEQY
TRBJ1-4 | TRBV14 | ASRQGNEKLF
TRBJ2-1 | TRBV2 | ASSGRWANEQF
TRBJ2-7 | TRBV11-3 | ASRPRRLDVRYEQY
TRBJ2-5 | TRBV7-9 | ATRRTGNQEAQY
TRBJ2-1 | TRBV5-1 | ASSLGLAGRHEQF
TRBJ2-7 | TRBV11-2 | ASSLHGESYEQY
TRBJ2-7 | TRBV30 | AWRRQGNSYEQY
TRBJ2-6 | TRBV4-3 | ASSRTGDANVLT
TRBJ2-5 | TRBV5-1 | ASSLDLTSGEETQY
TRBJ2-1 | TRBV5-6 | ASSIGQGFEQF
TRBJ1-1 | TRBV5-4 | ASSQDLGTGPRRAF
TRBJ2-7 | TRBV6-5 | ASSYSAGGDPYEQY
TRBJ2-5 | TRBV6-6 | ASSYETQY
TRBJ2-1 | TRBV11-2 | ASSGTRLGEQF
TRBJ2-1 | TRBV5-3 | ARSLAGRELVCENEQF
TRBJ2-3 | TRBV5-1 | ASSQGPGADTQY
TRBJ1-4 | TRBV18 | ASSPGQGLIEKLF
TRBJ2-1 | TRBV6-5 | ASSRDPSFPF
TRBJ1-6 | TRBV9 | ASTGQYNSPLH
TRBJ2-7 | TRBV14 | ASSPLATNEQY
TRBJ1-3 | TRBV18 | ASSLNGPISSGNTIY
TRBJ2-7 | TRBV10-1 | ASSGLARTSVGEQY
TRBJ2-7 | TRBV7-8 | ASSLESSGGYEQY
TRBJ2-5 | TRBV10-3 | AISRPGQGKVSETQY
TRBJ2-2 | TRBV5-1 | ASSKGTPLGPGELF
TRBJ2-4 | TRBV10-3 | AISESPGLAGLAKNIQY
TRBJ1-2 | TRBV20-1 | SARDEYGYT